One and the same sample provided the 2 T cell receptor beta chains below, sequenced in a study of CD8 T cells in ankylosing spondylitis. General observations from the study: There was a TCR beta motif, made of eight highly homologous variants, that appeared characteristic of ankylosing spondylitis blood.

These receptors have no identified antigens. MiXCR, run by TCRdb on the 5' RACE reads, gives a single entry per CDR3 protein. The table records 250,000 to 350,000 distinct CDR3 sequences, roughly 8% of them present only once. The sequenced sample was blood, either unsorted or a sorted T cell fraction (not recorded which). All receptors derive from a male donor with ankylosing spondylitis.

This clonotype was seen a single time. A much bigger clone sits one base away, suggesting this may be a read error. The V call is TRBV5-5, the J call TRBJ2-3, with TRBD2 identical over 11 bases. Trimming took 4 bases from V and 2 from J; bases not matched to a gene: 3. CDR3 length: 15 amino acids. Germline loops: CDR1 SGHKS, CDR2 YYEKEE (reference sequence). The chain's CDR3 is CASSRGLADTDTQYF. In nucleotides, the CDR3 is TGTGCCAGCAGCCGGGGACTAGCGGACACAGATACGCAGTATTTT.

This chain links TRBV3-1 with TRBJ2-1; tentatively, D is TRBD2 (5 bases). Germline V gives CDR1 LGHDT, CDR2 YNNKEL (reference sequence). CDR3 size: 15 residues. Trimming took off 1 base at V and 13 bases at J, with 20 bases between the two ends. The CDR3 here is CASSQGPEEFREQFF. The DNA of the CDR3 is TGTGCCAGCAGCCAAGGGCCGGAGGAGTTTCGGGAACAGTTCTTC.